This is a list of T cell receptor beta chains from one sample in a study of response to subunit inactivated influenza vaccine. TCRdb reanalysed the RT-PCR reads using MiXCR and keeps one entry per CDR3 protein. Of 560,000 or so distinct CDR3 sequences listed, 7.6% are singletons. This specimen was PBMCs from blood, taken around 25 months after vaccination. The source of these receptors is a man aged 50 to 69 who received an inactivated influenza vaccine. Both conserved end residues are part of each CDR3. The D gene is left open where the match is weak. Clone size is stated in some rows and not others, as once, few, many or a class when expanded.

D gene	J gene	V gene	CDR3 length	clone size	CDR3 DNA	CDR3 protein
TRBD2	TRBJ2-1	TRBV5-1	15	many	TGCGCCAGCAGCCCCAGACTAGCGGGATTAGGTGAGCAGTTCTTC	CASSPRLAGLGEQFF
NA	TRBJ2-2	TRBV18	16	NA	TGTGCCAGCTCACCACCGATGACACTAAACACCGGGGAGCTGTTTTTT	CASSPPMTLNTGELFF
NA	TRBJ1-1	TRBV14	16	NA	TGTGCCAGCAGCCGAGAGGGACCTCCCACGGACACTGAAGCTTTCTTT	CASSREGPPTDTEAFF
TRBD2	TRBJ2-1	TRBV20-1	15	many	TGCAGTGCTAGGGCCGGGACTAGCGGGAGGAATGAGCAGTTCTTC	CSARAGTSGRNEQFF
TRBD1	TRBJ2-2	TRBV7-8	16	few	TGTGCCAGCAGCTTAGTTGGGACAGGGCCCACCGGGGAGCTGTTTTTT	CASSLVGTGPTGELFF
NA	TRBJ2-7	TRBV2	13	NA	TGTGCCAGCAGTCTCAAAGGGGTCTACGAGCAGTACTTC	CASSLKGVYEQYF
TRBD2	TRBJ2-7	TRBV6-2/TRBV6-3	21	few	TGTGCCAGCAGTTACTCTTTACCGGGACTAGCGGGGGCATCAACCTCCTACGAGCAGTACTTC	CASSYSLPGLAGASTSYEQYF
NA	TRBJ2-5	TRBV11-2	13	NA	TGTGCCAGCAGCTTAGTCAGCCAAGAGACCCAGTACTTC	CASSLVSQETQYF
NA	TRBJ2-5	TRBV24-1	15	many	TGTGCCACCAGTGGCGGGCAGGCCCTCCAAGAGACCCAGTACTTC	CATSGGQALQETQYF
NA	TRBJ1-4	TRBV20-1	13	few	TGCAGTGCTAGATCGTTCGGTAATGAAAAACTGTTTTTT	CSARSFGNEKLFF
TRBD2	TRBJ2-3	TRBV20-1	16	many	TGCAGTGCTAGAGCCCTAGCGGGGGCTAGCACAGATACGCAGTATTTT	CSARALAGASTDTQYF
NA	TRBJ2-5	TRBV4-1	14	few	TGCGCCAGCAGCCAGGGGAGCTTCCAAGAGACCCAGTACTTC	CASSQGSFQETQYF